The 4 T cell receptor beta chains presented below share a single source sample, sequenced in a study of cytomegalovirus exposure and HLA in healthy donors. PCR used 60 Vbeta primers and 13 Jbeta primers. Sequencing was performed with immunoSEQ multiplex PCR; in TCRdb, only in-frame clones are kept and a portion is missing. The table records around 300,000 clones, roughly 90% of them present only once. The sequenced sample was PBMCs. These receptors were collected from a woman between 18 and 29 years old in good health and CMV-seronegative.

The V and J genes are TRBV2 and TRBJ2-3, with TRBD2 matching over 9 bases. The CDR3 length is 14 residues. Germline V gives CDR1 SNHLY, CDR2 FYNNEI. The V segment lost 7 bases and the J segment 3 bases; nucleotides outside the gene matches: 5. In DNA form, the CDR3 reads TGTGCCAGCACACCGGGACTAGCTACAGATACGCAGTATTTT. Encoded protein: CASTPGLATDTQYF.

This clone is a singleton in its sample. The chain couples TRBV18 to TRBJ1-5; the match to TRBD1 covers 7 bases. Per germline, CDR1 KGHSH and CDR2 LQKENI. CDR3 length: 14 amino acids. The ends lost 3 bases at V and 6 bases at J; junction bases unmatched: 5. The CDR3 DNA follows: TGTGCCAGCTCACCTCGGGACAGCCCTCAGCCCCAGCATTTT. It specifies CASSPRDSPQPQHF.

The sample holds a few counts of this clone. This chain uses TRBV4-2 with TRBJ1-2; maybe TRBD1 (5 bases). CDR1 and CDR2 from the germline V gene are LGHNA and YNFKEQ. CDR3 length: 17 amino acids. V was cut by 0 bases and J by 4 bases, with 18 bases left in between. For the CDR3, the DNA is TGTGCCAGCAGCCAAGAAGCAAGACGGACGGGGGGCTATGGCTACACCTTC. Protein product: CASSQEARRTGGYGYTF.

The chain has TRBV10-3 and TRBJ2-1; 9 nucleotides align to TRBD2. CDR3 length equals 18 residues. From germline, CDR1 is ENHRY and CDR2 SYGVKD. The trim removed 3 bases at V and 3 bases at J, leaving 12 bases unmatched. CDR3 loop: CAISDLFLGLAFYNEQFF. CDR3 sequence (DNA): TGTGCCATCAGTGACTTATTCCTTGGACTAGCGTTCTACAATGAGCAGTTCTTC.